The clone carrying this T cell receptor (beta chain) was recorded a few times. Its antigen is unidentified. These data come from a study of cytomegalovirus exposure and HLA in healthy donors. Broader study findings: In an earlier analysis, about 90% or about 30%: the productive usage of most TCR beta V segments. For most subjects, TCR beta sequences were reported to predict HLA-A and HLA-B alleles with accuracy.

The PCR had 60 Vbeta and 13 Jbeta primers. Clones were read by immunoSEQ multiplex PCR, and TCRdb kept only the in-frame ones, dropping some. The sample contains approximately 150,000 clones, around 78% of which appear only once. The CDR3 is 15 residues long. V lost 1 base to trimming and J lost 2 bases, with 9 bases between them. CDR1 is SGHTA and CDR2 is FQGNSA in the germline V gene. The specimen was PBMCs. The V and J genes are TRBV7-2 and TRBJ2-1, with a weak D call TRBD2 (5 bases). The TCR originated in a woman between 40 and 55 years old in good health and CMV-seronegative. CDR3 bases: TGTGCCAGCAGCTTAGGCGGGCTAACCTACAATGAGCAGTTCTTC. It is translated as CASSLGGLTYNEQFF.